Below, one TCR beta chain is given with its context. Authors' data handling: Counts of nucleated cells, estimated from reference gene primer amplification, were obtained. Some clones are missing from TCRdb's copy, which holds only in-frame ones; the method was immunoSEQ multiplex PCR. V, J and clone size derive from that table, while D and trimming were established from the DNA sequence. The sample yields around 120,000 clones, less than 80% seen once. The entry originates in a study of blood T cell repertoires in COVID-19. Study at large: The samples span acute and convalescent COVID-19 from the United States, Italy and Spain. The analysed material was cDNA or gDNA that came from T cells, B-cell-depleted T cells, or PBMCs.

The sequencing input was peripheral blood. This TCR came from a man between 65 and 79 years old with active or convalescent COVID-19.

CDR3 nucleotide sequence: TGTGCCAGCAGTTTTTGGGGCAGGGGGCTGTCGGGCACTGAAGCTTTCTTT. It codes for CASSFWGRGLSGTEAFF. The V gene is TRBV27, the J gene TRBJ1-1; 8 bases match TRBD1. CDR3 length equals 17 residues. The trim removed 3 bases at V and 4 bases at J, leaving 13 bases unmatched. The germline V gene encodes CDR1 MNHEY and CDR2 SMNVEV (reference sequence).